The subject of this entry is one T cell receptor (beta chain). Its antigen is undetermined. This sample was taken from a study of Ad26.COV2.S vaccination and SARS-CoV-2 variants. Study background: Enrolled in COV1001, the donor was in the Ad26.COV2.S trial arm, which received the vaccine. Doses of Ad26.COV2.S were injected into muscle once or twice, 56 days apart. General observations from the study: The TCR breadth and depth analyses may have produced an underestimate of total T cell responses.

Treatment reported: around 19 received Ad26.COV2.S at low or high dose, single or two shots; 5 received placebo; per-sample allocation not given. Sampling happened 63 days after the first vaccine or placebo injection. Whoever gave the sample was an adult aged 18-55 years in Boston. Libraries were prepared by immunoSEQ multiplex PCR; TCRdb keeps only in-frame clonotypes and omits some of them. This sample has 500,000 or so clones; about 91% occur once, and the top ten carry 2% to 3%. Between the trimmed V and J ends, which lost 5 bases and 5 bases, there was a span of 12 bases. This CDR3 has 13 residues. Germline values: CDR1 SNHLY, CDR2 FYNNEI.

The receptor was derived from a person between 18 and 60 years old who received the Ad26.COV2.S COVID-19 vaccine or a placebo. The genes are TRBV2 and TRBJ2-5; tentative D call: TRBD1 (6 bases). The sequencing here drew on peripheral blood, taken in a trial of Ad26.COV2.S vaccine versus placebo. The CDR3 loop is CASSKQGAETQYF. The CDR3 DNA reads as TGTGCCAGCAGTAAACAGGGTGCGGAGACCCAGTACTTC.